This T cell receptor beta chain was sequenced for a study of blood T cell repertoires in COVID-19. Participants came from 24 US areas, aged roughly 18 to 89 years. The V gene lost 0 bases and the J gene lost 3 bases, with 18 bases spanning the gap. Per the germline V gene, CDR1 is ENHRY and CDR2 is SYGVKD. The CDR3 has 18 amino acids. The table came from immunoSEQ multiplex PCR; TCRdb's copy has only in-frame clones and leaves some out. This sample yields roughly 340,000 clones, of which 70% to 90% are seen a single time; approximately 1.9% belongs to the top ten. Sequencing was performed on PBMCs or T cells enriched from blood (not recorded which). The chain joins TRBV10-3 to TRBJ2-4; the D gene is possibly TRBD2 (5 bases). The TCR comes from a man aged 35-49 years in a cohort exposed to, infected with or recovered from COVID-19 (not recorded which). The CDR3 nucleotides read TGTGCCATCAGTGAGTCTTATGGAGGTTTACCGGACAAAAACATTCAGTACTTC. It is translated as CAISESYGGLPDKNIQYF.